One sample yielded the 24 T cell receptor beta chains listed below, sequenced in a study of ipilimumab plus nivolumab after autologous stem cell transplantation. Libraries were prepared by immunoSEQ multiplex PCR; TCRdb keeps only in-frame clonotypes and omits some of them. Of more than 20,000 clones in the sample, over 65% were seen once. This sample comprised PBMCs, obtained in a trial of ipilimumab plus nivolumab as post-transplant consolidation. These receptors were collected from a male donor with diffuse large B-cell lymphoma.

This clone was recorded once. The V call is TRBV4-1, the J call TRBJ1-3; 7 bases line up with TRBD1. With V trimmed by 4 bases and J by 0 bases, 6 bases remained unmatched. This CDR3 is 16 amino acids long. From germline, CDR1 is MGHRA and CDR2 YSYEKL. The CDR3 sequence: CASSRTGDSSGNTIYF. The CDR3 bases are TGCGCCAGCAGCCGCACAGGGGACAGCTCTGGAAACACCATATATTTT.

This clone was counted only a few times. The chain links TRBV30 to TRBJ1-2; tentative D call: TRBD1 (5 bases). Germline lookup yields CDR1 GTSNPN and CDR2 SVGIG (reference sequence). This CDR3 spans 13 amino acids. The V gene lost 4 bases and the J gene lost 1 base, with 10 bases spanning the gap. This chain's CDR3 is CAWIDSFNYGYTF. The CDR3 nucleotides read TGTGCCTGGATAGACAGTTTTAACTATGGCTACACCTTC.

Only one count was recorded for this clone. The genes are TRBV18 and TRBJ2-7; weak D call: TRBD2 (6 bases). The CDR3 has 15 amino acids. The germline V gene has CDR1 KGHSH and CDR2 LQKENI. Trimming stripped 3 bases from V and 4 bases from J, with 16 bases between. CDR3 DNA: TGTGCCAGCTCACCCCCTGGGACTCCCAAATACGAGCAGTACTTC. It specifies CASSPPGTPKYEQYF.

This chain uses TRBV28 with TRBJ1-1; weak D call: TRBD1 (6 bases). The CDR3 is 13 residues long. Germline V gene data show CDR1 as MDHEN and CDR2 as SYDVKM. The germline V and J ends were trimmed by 8 bases and 1 base, with 11 bases remaining between them. CDR3 in DNA: TGTGCCAGCCAGGTACAGGGGAACACTGAAGCTTTCTTT. Protein: CASQVQGNTEAFF.

The gene calls are TRBV5-1 and TRBJ2-2; D uncertain. Germline CDR1 is SGHRS and CDR2 is YFSETQ. Trimming took 0 bases from V and 4 from J, leaving 4 bases between them. This CDR3 contains 13 residues. The CDR3 loop reads CASSLGTTGELFF. The CDR3 nucleotides read TGCGCCAGCAGCTTGGGGACCACCGGGGAGCTGTTTTTT.

The chain links TRBV2 to TRBJ2-5; 8 nucleotides agree with TRBD1. The CDR3 is 15 residues long. The J segment lost 3 bases and the V segment lost 6 bases, leaving 9 bases of the junction unmatched. Germline V lookup: CDR1 SNHLY, CDR2 FYNNEI. CDR3 residues: CASRKGQASEETQYF. The DNA for the CDR3 is TGTGCCAGCAGGAAGGGACAGGCAAGCGAAGAGACCCAGTACTTC.

The chain uses TRBV15 and TRBJ1-5; D is perhaps TRBD1 (6 bases). The germline CDR1 and CDR2 sequences are LNHNV and YYDKDF (reference sequence). The CDR3 covers 16 residues. V lost 5 bases and J lost 2, with 16 bases in between. CDR3 protein: CATSLPGDGRNQPQHF. CDR3 DNA sequence: TGTGCCACCAGCCTGCCAGGGGATGGTCGCAATCAGCCCCAGCATTTT.

This clone is medium-sized in the sample. The chain employs TRBV9 and TRBJ1-1, with D uncertain. Trimming left V 5 bases short and J 4 bases short, with 12 bases between. CDR3 length: 13 residues. Germline CDR1 reads SGDLS; CDR2 reads YYNGEE. The CDR3 here is CASRGEDTTEAFF. The DNA of the CDR3 is TGTGCCAGCAGAGGAGAGGATACCACTGAAGCTTTCTTT.

The V call is TRBV5-4, the J call TRBJ2-7; 7 positions match TRBD1. With V trimmed by 4 bases and J by 6 bases, 10 bases remained unmatched. The CDR3 contains 14 residues. Germline-derived CDR1 and CDR2 are SGHNT and YYREEE (reference sequence). Written as DNA, the CDR3 is TGTGCCAGCAGCGAGCCCGGACAGGCCCGCGAGCAGTACTTC. It translates to CASSEPGQAREQYF.

J is TRBJ1-1 and V is TRBV7-8; a possible D gene is TRBD1 (6 bases). The CDR3 consists of 15 residues. Trimming stripped 4 bases from V and 0 bases from J, with 12 bases between. The germline gives CDR1 SGHVS, CDR2 FQNEAQ. CDR3 residues: CASSSRGGMNTEAFF. In nucleotides, the CDR3 is TGTGCCAGCAGCTCCCGGGGGGGCATGAACACTGAAGCTTTCTTT.

The chain joins TRBV7-9 to TRBJ1-4, with TRBD1 matching 11 bases. Germline lookup yields CDR1 SEHNR and CDR2 FQNEAQ (reference sequence). The CDR3 extends over 14 amino acids. V dropped 5 bases and J dropped 8; count of bases not matched to a gene: 4. CDR3: CASSLGQGEEKLFF. In nucleotides, the CDR3 is TGTGCCAGCAGCCTGGGACAGGGGGAGGAAAAACTGTTTTTT.

As concerns this clone: Germline and junction disagree at one end, which may indicate a read error. The genes are TRBV28 and TRBJ1-5, with unresolved D. The CDR3 is 16 residues long. Germline V gives CDR1 MDHEN, CDR2 SYDVKM. CDR3 region: CANSLRTGKVGQPQHF. CDR3 DNA sequence: TGTGCCAACAGTCTCAGGACCGGAAAGGTTGGTCAGCCCCAGCATTTT.

This clone was seen a handful of times. This chain uses TRBV9 with TRBJ2-7; no firm D call. This CDR3 contains 13 residues. Trimming shortened V by 2 bases and J by 0 bases, and 6 bases separated the two germline ends. CDR1 and CDR2 (germline): SGDLS, YYNGEE. CDR3 residues: CASSVGYSYEQYF. In nucleotides, the CDR3 is TGTGCCAGCAGCGTCGGATACTCCTACGAGCAGTACTTC.

This clone came up a few times. J is TRBJ1-5 and V is TRBV29-1; TRBD1 matches 7 bases. The germline CDR1 and CDR2 sequences are SQVTM and ANQGSEA. After removal of 4 bases from V and 4 bases from J, the junction contained 4 bases not matched to a gene. The CDR3 sequence is 13 residues long. CDR3 in amino acids: CSVVGQMNQPQHF. Written as DNA, the CDR3 is TGCAGCGTTGTGGGACAGATGAATCAGCCCCAGCATTTT. Variable domain in full (rest from reference TRBV29-1 and TRBJ1-5): SAVISQKPSRDICQRGTSLTIQCQVDSQVTMMFWYRQQPGQSLTLIATANQGSEATYESGFVIDKFPISRPNLTFSTLTVSNMSPEDSSIYLCSVVGQMNQPQHFGDGTRLSIL.

In this sample, this clone turned up a few times. The chain recombines TRBV5-1 with TRBJ2-7, with D possibly matching TRBD1 (5 bases). The V gene lost 2 bases and the J gene lost 0 bases, with 9 bases spanning the gap. The CDR3 extends over 14 amino acids. CDR1 and CDR2 (germline): SGHRS, YFSETQ. The DNA of the CDR3 is TGCGCCAGCAGCTTCACAGGAAACTCCTACGAGCAGTACTTC. Protein: CASSFTGNSYEQYF. Full variable domain (remainder filled in from reference TRBV5-1 and TRBJ2-7): KAGVTQTPRYLIKTRGQQVTLSCSPISGHRSVSWYQQTPGQGLQFLFEYFSETQRNKGNFPGRFSGRQFSNSRSEMNVSTLELGDSALYLCASSFTGNSYEQYFGPGTRLTVT.

The rearrangement links TRBV9 to TRBJ1-1, with 7 bases aligning to TRBD1. Germline V CDR1 and CDR2: SGDLS, YYNGEE. The CDR3 runs to 17 residues. With 0 bases clipped from V and 6 bases from J, the junction kept 14 bases outside the gene matches. The CDR3 sequence: CASSVDSTGSLGSEAFF. DNA of the CDR3: TGTGCCAGCAGCGTAGATTCGACAGGGAGTCTTGGCTCTGAAGCTTTCTTT.

The CDR3 sequence: CASSKQDRNSPLHF. CDR3 in DNA: TGTGCCAGCTCAAAACAGGACCGGAATTCACCCCTCCACTTT. This sequence joins TRBV18 and TRBJ1-6, with a tentative D call TRBD1 (5 bases). Looked up from germline, CDR1 is KGHSH and CDR2 is LQKENI. The CDR3 spans 14 residues. Trimming shortened V by 5 bases and J by 7 bases, and 12 bases separated the two germline ends.

The genes are TRBV4-1 and TRBJ2-7; D possibly corresponds to TRBD1 (5 bases). The CDR3 sequence is 16 residues long. Germline assignment: CDR1 MGHRA and CDR2 YSYEKL. V was clipped by 3 bases and J by 3 bases, with 18 bases between them. CDR3 protein: CASSHSVPIQGYEQYF. The CDR3 DNA sequence: TGCGCCAGCAGCCATTCTGTGCCAATCCAGGGCTACGAGCAGTACTTC.

This clone came up once. The chain joins TRBV7-3 to TRBJ2-3; D is ambiguous. This CDR3 is 14 amino acids long. The germline V and J ends were trimmed by 5 bases and 0 bases, with 9 bases remaining between them. Germline V CDR1 and CDR2: SGHTA, FQGTGA. CDR3 residues: CASSPVSSTDTQYF. The CDR3, as DNA: TGTGCCAGCAGCCCAGTTTCTAGCACAGATACGCAGTATTTT.

The chain has TRBV28 and TRBJ1-3, with 7 bases identical to TRBD1. The ends lost 6 bases at V and 4 bases at J; junction bases unmatched: 12. Germline CDR1 is MDHEN and CDR2 is SYDVKM. This CDR3 is 16 amino acids long. The CDR3, as DNA: TGTGCCAGCAGCTCTACAGGGGCGCCGGGCGGAAACACCATATATTTT. Amino acids: CASSSTGAPGGNTIYF.

The CDR3 spells CASSPEGQFGNTIYF. CDR3 DNA sequence: TGTGCCAGCAGCCCAGAAGGACAGTTCGGAAACACCATATATTTT. The rearrangement uses TRBV7-2 and TRBJ1-3, with D possibly matching TRBD1 (6 bases). Trimming took off 5 bases at V and 4 bases at J, with 15 bases between the two ends. The CDR3 spans 15 residues. The V gene's germline CDR1 is SGHTA and CDR2 FQGNSA.

This chain uses TRBV6-5 with TRBJ2-7; D is possibly TRBD2 (5 bases). Germline CDR1 MNHEY, CDR2 SVGAGI. The V and J ends lost 7 bases and 2 bases respectively, with 12 bases between them. The CDR3 runs to 13 residues. CDR3 loop: CASTPPGAYEQYF. CDR3 coding DNA: TGTGCCAGCACTCCTCCCGGGGCCTACGAGCAGTACTTC.

In this sample, this clone turned up a few times. V gene TRBV7-2 combines with J gene TRBJ1-5, with TRBD1 identical over 8 bases. V lost 2 bases, J lost 4 bases, and 4 bases stayed unmatched. Germline CDR1 reads SGHTA; CDR2 reads FQGNSA. This CDR3 is built from 15 residues. CDR3: CASSLNQGANQPQHF. The CDR3 nucleotides read TGTGCCAGCAGCTTAAACCAGGGGGCAAATCAGCCCCAGCATTTT. Looking up the rest from reference TRBV7-2 and TRBJ1-5 gives the full variable domain: GAGVSQSPSNKVTEKGKDVELRCDPISGHTALYWYRQSLGQGLEFLIYFQGNSAPDKSGLPSDRFSAERTGGSVSTLTIQRTQQEDSAVYLCASSLNQGANQPQHFGDGTRLSIL.

This sequence joins TRBV30 and TRBJ2-7; 7 bases agree with TRBD1. CDR3 size: 15 residues. The germline CDR1 and CDR2 sequences are GTSNPN and SVGIG (reference sequence). Trimming at V came to 0 bases and at J to 3 bases, leaving 8 bases not matched to a gene. This CDR3 reads CAWSVKHGTDYEQYF. The CDR3 DNA sequence: TGTGCCTGGAGTGTAAAACACGGGACAGACTACGAGCAGTACTTC.